Sequencing of this T cell receptor beta chain was carried out in a study of control samples from healthy donors and cancer patients. Assay used: immunoSEQ multiplex PCR; TCRdb lists only in-frame clones, some missing. The sample has some 140,000 clones; 88% are singletons. Germline lookup yields CDR1 SGHDN and CDR2 FVKESK. V gave up 6 bases and J gave up 4 bases; unmatched junction bases: 6. This CDR3 region has 14 residues. Sequenced: blood. The genes are TRBV14 and TRBJ1-2, with 9 nucleotides matching TRBD1. The clonotype originates from a woman aged 25-40 years in good health. CDR3 loop: CASSQQGAAYGYTF. DNA of the CDR3: TGTGCCAGCAGTCAACAGGGGGCGGCCTATGGCTACACCTTC.